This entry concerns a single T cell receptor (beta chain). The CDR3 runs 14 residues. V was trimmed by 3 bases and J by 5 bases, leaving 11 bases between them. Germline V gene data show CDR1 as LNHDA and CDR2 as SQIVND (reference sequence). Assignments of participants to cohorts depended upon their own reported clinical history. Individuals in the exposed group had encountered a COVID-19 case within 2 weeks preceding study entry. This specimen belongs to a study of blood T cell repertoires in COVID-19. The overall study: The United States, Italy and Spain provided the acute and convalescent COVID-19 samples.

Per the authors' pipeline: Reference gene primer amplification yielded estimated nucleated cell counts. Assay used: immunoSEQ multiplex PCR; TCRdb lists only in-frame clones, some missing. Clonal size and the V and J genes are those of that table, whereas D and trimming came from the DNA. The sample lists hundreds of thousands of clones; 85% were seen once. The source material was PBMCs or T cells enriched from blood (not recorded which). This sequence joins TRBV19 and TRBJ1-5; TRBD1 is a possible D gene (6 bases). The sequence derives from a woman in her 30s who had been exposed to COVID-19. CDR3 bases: TGTGCCAGTAGTATTCCAGGGGAGTATCAGCCCCAGCATTTT. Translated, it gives CASSIPGEYQPQHF.